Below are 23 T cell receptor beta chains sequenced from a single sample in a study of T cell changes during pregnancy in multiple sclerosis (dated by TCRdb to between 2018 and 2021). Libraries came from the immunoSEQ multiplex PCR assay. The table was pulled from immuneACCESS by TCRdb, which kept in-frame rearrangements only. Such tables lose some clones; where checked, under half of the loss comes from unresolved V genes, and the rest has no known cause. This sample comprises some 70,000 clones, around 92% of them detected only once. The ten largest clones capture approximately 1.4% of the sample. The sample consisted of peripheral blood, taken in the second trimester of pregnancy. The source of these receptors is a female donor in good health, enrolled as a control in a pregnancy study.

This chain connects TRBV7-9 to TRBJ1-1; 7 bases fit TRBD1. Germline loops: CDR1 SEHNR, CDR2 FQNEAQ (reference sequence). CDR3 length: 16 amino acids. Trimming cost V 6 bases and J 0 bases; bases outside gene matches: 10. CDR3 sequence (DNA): TGTGCCAGCAGTCCACTCCAGGGACAGATGAACACTGAAGCTTTCTTT. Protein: CASSPLQGQMNTEAFF.

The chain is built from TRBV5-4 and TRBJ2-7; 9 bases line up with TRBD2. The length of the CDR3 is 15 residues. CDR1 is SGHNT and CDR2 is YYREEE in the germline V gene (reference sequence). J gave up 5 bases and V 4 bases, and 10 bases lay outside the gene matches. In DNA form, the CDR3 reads TGTGCCAGCAGCAGCGGTGGCGGGAGGGCCAACGAGCAGTACTTC. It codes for CASSSGGGRANEQYF.

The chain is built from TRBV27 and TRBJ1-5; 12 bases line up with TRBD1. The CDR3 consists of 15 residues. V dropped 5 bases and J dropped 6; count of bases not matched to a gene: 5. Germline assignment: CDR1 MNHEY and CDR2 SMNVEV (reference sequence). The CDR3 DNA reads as TGTGCCAGCAGTGGCGGGACAGGGGGCAGTCAGCCCCAGCATTTT. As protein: CASSGGTGGSQPQHF.

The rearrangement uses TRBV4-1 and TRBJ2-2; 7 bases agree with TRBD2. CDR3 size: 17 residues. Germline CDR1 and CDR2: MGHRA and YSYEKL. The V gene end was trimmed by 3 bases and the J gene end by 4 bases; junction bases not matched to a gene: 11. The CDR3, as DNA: TGCGCCAGCAGCCAGGTAGATATGGGACTACTCACCGGGGAGCTGTTTTTT. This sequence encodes CASSQVDMGLLTGELFF.

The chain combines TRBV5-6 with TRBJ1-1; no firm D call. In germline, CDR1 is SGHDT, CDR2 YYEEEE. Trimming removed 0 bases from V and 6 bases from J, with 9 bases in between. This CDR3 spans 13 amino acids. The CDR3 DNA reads TGTGCCAGCAGCTTGGTTGCAGAGGCTGAAGCTTTCTTT. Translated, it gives CASSLVAEAEAFF.

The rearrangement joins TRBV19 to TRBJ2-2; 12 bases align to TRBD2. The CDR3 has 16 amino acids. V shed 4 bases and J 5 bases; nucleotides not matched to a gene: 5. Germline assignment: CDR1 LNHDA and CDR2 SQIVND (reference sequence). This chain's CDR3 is CASSREGLAGTGELFF. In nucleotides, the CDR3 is TGTGCCAGTAGTAGGGAAGGACTAGCGGGGACCGGGGAGCTGTTTTTT.

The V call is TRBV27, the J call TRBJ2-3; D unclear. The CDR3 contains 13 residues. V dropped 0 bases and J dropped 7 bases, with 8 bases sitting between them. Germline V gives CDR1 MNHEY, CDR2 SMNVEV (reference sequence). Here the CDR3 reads CASSLSEVNTQYF. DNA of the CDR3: TGTGCCAGCAGTTTATCCGAGGTTAATACGCAGTATTTT.

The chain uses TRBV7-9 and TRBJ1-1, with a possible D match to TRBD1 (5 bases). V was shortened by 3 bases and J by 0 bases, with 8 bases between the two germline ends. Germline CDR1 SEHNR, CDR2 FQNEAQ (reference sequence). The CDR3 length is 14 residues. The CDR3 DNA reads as TGTGCCAGCAGCTTGACAGACATGAACACTGAAGCTTTCTTT. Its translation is CASSLTDMNTEAFF.

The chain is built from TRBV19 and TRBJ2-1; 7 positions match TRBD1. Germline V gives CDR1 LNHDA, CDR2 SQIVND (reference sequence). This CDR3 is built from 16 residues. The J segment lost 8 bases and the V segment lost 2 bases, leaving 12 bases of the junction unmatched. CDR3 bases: TGTGCCAGTAGTATATCCTTGGGACAGTACGTCTATGAGCAGTTCTTC. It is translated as CASSISLGQYVYEQFF.

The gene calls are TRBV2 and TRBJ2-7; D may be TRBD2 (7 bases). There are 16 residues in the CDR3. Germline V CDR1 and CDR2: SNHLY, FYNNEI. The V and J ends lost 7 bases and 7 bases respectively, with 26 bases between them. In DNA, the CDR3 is TGTGCCAGCATGCGAACAGGGAACGGCGCGGGGGATGAGCAGTACTTC. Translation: CASMRTGNGAGDEQYF.

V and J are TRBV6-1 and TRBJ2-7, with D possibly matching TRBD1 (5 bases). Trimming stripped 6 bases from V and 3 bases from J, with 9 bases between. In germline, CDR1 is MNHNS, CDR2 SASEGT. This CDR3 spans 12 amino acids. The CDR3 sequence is CASSGDSYEQYF. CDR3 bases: TGTGCCAGCAGCGGTGACAGCTACGAGCAGTACTTC.

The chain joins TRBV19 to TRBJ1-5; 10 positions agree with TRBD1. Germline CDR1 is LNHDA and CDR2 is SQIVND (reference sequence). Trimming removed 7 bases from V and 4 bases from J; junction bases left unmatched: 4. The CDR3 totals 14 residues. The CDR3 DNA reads TGTGCCAGTACCCCGGGACAGGGGAATCAGCCCCAGCATTTT. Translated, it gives CASTPGQGNQPQHF.

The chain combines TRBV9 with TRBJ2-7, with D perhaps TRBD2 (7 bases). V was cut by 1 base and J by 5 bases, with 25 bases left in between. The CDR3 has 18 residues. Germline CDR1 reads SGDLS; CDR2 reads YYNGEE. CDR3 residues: CASSVRSWGAKRDHEQYF. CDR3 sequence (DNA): TGTGCCAGCAGCGTACGATCCTGGGGGGCGAAGCGGGACCACGAGCAGTACTTC.

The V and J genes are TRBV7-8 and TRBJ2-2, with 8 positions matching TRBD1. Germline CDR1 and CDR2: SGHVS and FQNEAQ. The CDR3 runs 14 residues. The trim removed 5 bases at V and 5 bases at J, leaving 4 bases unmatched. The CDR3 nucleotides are TGTGCCAGCAGCCGGACAGGGAGGACCGGGGAGCTGTTTTTT. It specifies CASSRTGRTGELFF.

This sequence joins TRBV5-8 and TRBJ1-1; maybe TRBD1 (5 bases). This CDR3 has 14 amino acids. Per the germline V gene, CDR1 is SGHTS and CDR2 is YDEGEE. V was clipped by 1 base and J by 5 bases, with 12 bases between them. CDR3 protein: CASSLQGSLTEAFF. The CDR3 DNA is TGTGCCAGCAGCTTGCAGGGTAGTTTAACTGAAGCTTTCTTT.

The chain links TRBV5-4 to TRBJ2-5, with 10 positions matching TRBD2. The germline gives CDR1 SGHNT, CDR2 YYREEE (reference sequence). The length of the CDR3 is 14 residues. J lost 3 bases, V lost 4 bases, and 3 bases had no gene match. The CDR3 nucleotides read TGTGCCAGCAGCCGAGGACTAGCGGAAGAGACCCAGTACTTC. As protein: CASSRGLAEETQYF. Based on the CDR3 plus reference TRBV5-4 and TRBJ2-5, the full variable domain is ETGVTQSPTHLIKTRGQQVTLRCSSQSGHNTVSWYQQALGQGPQFIFQYYREEENGRGNFPPRFSGLQFPNYSSELNVNALELDDSALYLCASSRGLAEETQYFGPGTRLLVL.

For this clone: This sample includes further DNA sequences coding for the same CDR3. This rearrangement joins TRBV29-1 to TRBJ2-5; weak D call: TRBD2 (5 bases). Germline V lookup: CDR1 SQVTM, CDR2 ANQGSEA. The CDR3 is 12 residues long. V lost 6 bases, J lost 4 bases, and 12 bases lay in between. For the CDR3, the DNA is TGCAGCGTCGTAGGAGGCCCAGAGACCCAGTACTTC. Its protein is CSVVGGPETQYF. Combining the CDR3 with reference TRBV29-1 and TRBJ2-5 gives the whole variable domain SAVISQKPSRDICQRGTSLTIQCQVDSQVTMMFWYRQQPGQSLTLIATANQGSEATYESGFVIDKFPISRPNLTFSTLTVSNMSPEDSSIYLCSVVGGPETQYFGPGTRLLVL.

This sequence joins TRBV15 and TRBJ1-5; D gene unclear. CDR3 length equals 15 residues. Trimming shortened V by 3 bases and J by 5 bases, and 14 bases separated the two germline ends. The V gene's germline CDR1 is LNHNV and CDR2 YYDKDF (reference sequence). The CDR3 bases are TGTGCCACCAGCAGTTTCCAGATTATTGATCAGCCCCAGCATTTT. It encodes CATSSFQIIDQPQHF.

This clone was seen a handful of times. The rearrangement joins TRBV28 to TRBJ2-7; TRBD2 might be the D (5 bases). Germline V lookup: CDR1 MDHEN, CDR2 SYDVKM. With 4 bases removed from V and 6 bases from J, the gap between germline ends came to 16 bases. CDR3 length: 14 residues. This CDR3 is CASSWRISGSEQYF. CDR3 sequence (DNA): TGTGCCAGCAGTTGGAGGATCTCTGGGAGCGAGCAGTACTTC.

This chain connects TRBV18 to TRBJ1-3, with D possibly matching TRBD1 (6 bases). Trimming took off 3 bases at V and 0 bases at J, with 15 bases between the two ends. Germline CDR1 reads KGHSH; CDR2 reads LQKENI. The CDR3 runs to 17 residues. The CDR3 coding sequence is TGTGCCAGCTCACCGGGGGGGCAGGACTACTCTGGAAACACCATATATTTT. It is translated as CASSPGGQDYSGNTIYF.

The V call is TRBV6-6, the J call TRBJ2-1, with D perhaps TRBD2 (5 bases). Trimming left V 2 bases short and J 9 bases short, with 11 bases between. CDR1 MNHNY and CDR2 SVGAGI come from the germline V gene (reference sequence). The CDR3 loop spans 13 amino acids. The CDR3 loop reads CASSYNAEGEQFF. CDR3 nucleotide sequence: TGTGCCAGCAGTTACAACGCCGAGGGTGAGCAGTTCTTC.

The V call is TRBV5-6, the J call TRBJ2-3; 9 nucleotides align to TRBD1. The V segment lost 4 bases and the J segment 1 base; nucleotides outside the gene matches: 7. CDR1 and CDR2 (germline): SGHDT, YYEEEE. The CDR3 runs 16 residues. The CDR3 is CASSQPGQGGTDTQYF. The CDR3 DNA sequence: TGTGCCAGCAGCCAGCCGGGACAGGGAGGCACAGATACGCAGTATTTT.

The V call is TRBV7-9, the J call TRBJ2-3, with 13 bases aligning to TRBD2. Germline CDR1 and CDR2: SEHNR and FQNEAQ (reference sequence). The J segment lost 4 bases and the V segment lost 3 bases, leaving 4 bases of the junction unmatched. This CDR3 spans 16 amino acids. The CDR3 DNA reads TGTGCCAGCAGCTTTGGACTAGCGGGAGTTCCAGATACGCAGTATTTT. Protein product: CASSFGLAGVPDTQYF.